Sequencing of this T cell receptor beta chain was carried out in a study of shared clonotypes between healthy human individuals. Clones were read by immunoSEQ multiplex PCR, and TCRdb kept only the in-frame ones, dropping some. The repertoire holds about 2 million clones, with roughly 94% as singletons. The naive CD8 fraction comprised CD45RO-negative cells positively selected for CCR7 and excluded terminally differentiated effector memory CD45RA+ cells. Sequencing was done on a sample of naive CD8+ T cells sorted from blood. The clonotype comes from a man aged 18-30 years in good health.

The CDR3 DNA reads as TGTGCCAGCAGCCGGTACCCGGTGATGGACACTGAAGCTTTCTTT. Translating gives CASSRYPVMDTEAFF. The chain links TRBV14 to TRBJ1-1; D remains unclear. CDR3 size: 15 residues. Trimming stripped 4 bases from V and 3 bases from J, with 15 bases between. Germline values: CDR1 SGHDN, CDR2 FVKESK.